This TCR beta chain was found in a study of blood T cell repertoires in COVID-19. Whole-study context: Donors in the United States, Italy and Spain gave samples during acute or convalescent COVID-19. PBMCs, B-cell-depleted T cells, or T cells provided the cDNA or gDNA that made up the material.

Germline loops: CDR1 SGHKS, CDR2 YYEKEE (reference sequence). The CDR3 loop spans 14 amino acids. V gave up 3 bases and J gave up 4 bases; unmatched junction bases: 4. Authors' analysis steps: Estimated nucleated cell counts came from reference gene primer amplification. Measured with immunoSEQ multiplex PCR; TCRdb has only the in-frame clones, and not every one. That table supplies the V and J calls and clone size; D and trimming were determined from the DNA. The repertoire holds some 96,000 clones, almost 80% seen once, with roughly a third in the top ten. This clonotype was obtained from a man between 65 and 85 years old with active or convalescent COVID-19. This chain joins TRBV5-5 and TRBJ1-5, with 7 bases that match TRBD1. Sample: peripheral blood. The CDR3 loop is CASSSTGKNQPQHF. CDR3 nucleotide sequence: TGTGCCAGCAGCTCGACAGGGAAGAATCAGCCCCAGCATTTT.